Listed below are T cell receptor beta chains from one sample, sequenced in a study of CD8+CD57+ T cells in acquired aplastic anemia. MiXCR was run by TCRdb on the reads, yielding one entry per CDR3 protein. The sample has some 120,000 distinct CDR3 sequences; 58% are singletons. The sequenced sample consisted of sorted CD4+, CD8+, or CD8+CD57+ T cells (not recorded which) from PBMCs. These receptors all come from a human donor with aplastic anemia. CDR3s include the opening cysteine and the closing phenylalanine or tryptophan. Fields, in order: CDR3 protein, CDR3 DNA, J gene, clone size, D gene, V gene. A D gene is named only where the DNA matches it firmly. Some rows mark clone size as missing; the rest say once, few, many or name a class of expanded clone.

CASKSRARAKSVETQYF | TGTGCCAGCAAATCCAGGGCTAGGGCAAAATCCGTAGAGACCCAGTACTTC | TRBJ2-5 | once | NA | TRBV12-3/TRBV12-4
CASSLGGSGPGNQPQHF | TGTGCCAGCAGCTTAGGGGGGTCAGGGCCTGGCAATCAGCCCCAGCATTTT | TRBJ1-5 | many | NA | TRBV7-8
CSAEYSYNEQFF | TGCAGTGCGGAGTATAGCTACAATGAGCAGTTCTTC | TRBJ2-1 | once | NA | TRBV20-1
CASTGLAGGLETQYF | TGCGCCAGCACGGGACTAGCGGGGGGGTTAGAGACCCAGTACTTC | TRBJ2-5 | few | TRBD2 | TRBV10-2
CASTNVGGETQYF | TGTGCCAGCACCAACGTAGGGGGAGAGACCCAGTACTTC | TRBJ2-5 | NA | NA | TRBV25-1
CASSQNRGTDTQYF | TGTGCCAGCAGCCAAAACAGGGGGACAGATACGCAGTATTTT | TRBJ2-3 | NA | TRBD1 | TRBV14
CSARPRIQGSRSYEQYF | TGCAGTGCTAGACCTAGGATACAGGGAAGTCGATCCTACGAGCAGTACTTC | TRBJ2-7 | once | NA | TRBV20-1
CASSATSGGAVREQYF | TGTGCCAGCAGCGCGACTAGCGGGGGGGCGGTACGCGAGCAGTACTTC | TRBJ2-7 | NA | TRBD2 | TRBV11-2
CASLGTSGDEQFF | TGTGCCAGCTTGGGGACTAGCGGAGATGAGCAGTTCTTC | TRBJ2-1 | NA | TRBD2 | TRBV10-2
CASTPGQGNQPQHF | TGCGCCAGCACCCCGGGACAGGGCAATCAGCCCCAGCATTTT | TRBJ1-5 | NA | TRBD1 | TRBV10-2
CATSRGAGGNQPQHF | TGTGCCACCAGCAGAGGGGCAGGGGGGAATCAGCCCCAGCATTTT | TRBJ1-5 | NA | TRBD1 | TRBV15
CASSEAHGGVYGYTF | TGTGCCAGCAGTGAAGCGCACGGCGGGGTTTATGGCTACACCTTC | TRBJ1-2 | NA | NA | TRBV2